This T cell receptor (beta chain) was captured by sequencing in a study of Ad26.COV2.S vaccination and SARS-CoV-2 variants (dated by TCRdb to the early 2020s). Regarding the study in general: Donors in the vaccine arm were drawn from COV1001, a phase I-IIa trial of Ad26.COV2.S in healthy adults that was multicentre, randomized, double-blind and placebo-controlled. A total of 32 samples were included in the TCR-sequenced set, comprising some 20 Ad26.COV2.S vaccine recipients, 5 placebo recipients and 8 SARS-CoV-2 convalescent individuals. TCRbeta repertoire sequencing served as the tool for gauging how specific and how broad the SARS-CoV-2-reactive T cell receptors were following Ad26.COV2.S vaccination. Trial participants were randomized into five groups of five: low-dose or high-dose Ad26.COV2.S given once or twice, or placebo on both occasions. Throughout the experiments and outcome assessment, investigators stayed blinded to trial group allocation. Dosing of Ad26.COV2.S was intramuscular, at either 5x10^10 or 1x10^11 viral particles, delivered as one shot or as two shots spaced 56 days apart. What the study reported, not specific to this receptor: The study was not powered for comparison of responses between vaccine doses or regimens. According to the authors, total T cell responses may have been underestimated by the TCR breadth and depth analyses. Higher spike-specific TCR breadth was observed in Ad26.COV2.S recipients than in placebo recipients (P = 0.0014). After vaccination, substantial breadth of spike-specific CD8+ and CD4+ T cell responses was reported. Comparable non-spike TCR breadth was observed between vaccine and placebo recipients, consistent with only spike being contained in the vaccine.

As regards this clone: What antigen it recognizes has not been identified. No clone much larger than this one lies a single base away; base qualities are absent.

Reading the label with the study, this specimen's treatment or condition is: roughly 19 received Ad26.COV2.S at low or high dose, single or two shots; about 5 received placebo; per-sample allocation not given. For vaccine and placebo recipients, repertoires were sequenced using samples collected on day 63 after the first injection. In Cohort 1b, around 25 adults aged 18-55 years were enrolled at a single site in Boston, USA, between 29 July and 7 August 2020. As a vaccine, Ad26.COV2.S was a replication-incompetent adenovirus type 26 vector that expressed a prefusion-stabilized SARS-CoV-2 spike protein derived from the original Wuhan strain. From the cysteine up to the phenylalanine, the CDR3 has a length of 16 residues. CDR3 DNA only is kept here, 48 bases in frame from base 1. The junction carries 18 bases between V and J, which are trimmed by 0 bases and 9 bases respectively. CDR1 and CDR2, looked up from the germline V gene, are MGHRA and YSYEKL.

TCRbeta CDR3 regions were sequenced with the immunoSEQ Assay. After extraction, genomic DNA underwent amplification by bias-controlled multiplex PCR, followed by high-throughput sequencing. In the paper's pipeline: Collapsing and filtering of sequences were performed to quantify the absolute abundance of each unique TCRbeta CDR3 region. Usable DNA was measured by amplifying reference genes present in all nucleated cells, and TCRbeta template counts were normalized to that usable DNA to estimate T cell fraction. Repertoire TCRs were annotated as SARS-CoV-2-specific by exact matching of V gene, CDR3 amino acid sequence and J gene to a known reactive TCR set. The reference SARS-CoV-2 TCR set came from MIRA and was filtered for enrichment in COVID-19-positive ImmuneCODE repertoires, removing public or cross-reactive TCRs. Using the MIRA antigens, annotated TCRs were further analysed by specific ORF or by position within an ORF. Depth was the summed frequency of annotated unique rearrangements, while breadth was defined as annotated unique rearrangements over total unique productive rearrangements. TCR breadth was compared between groups using two-sided Wilcoxon rank-sum tests. Drawn from immuneACCESS, this table holds only the in-frame rearrangements with V and J called that TCRdb kept. Clones are partly lost; checked studies trace under half to an unresolved V gene and leave the rest unexplained. The V and J calls and clone size are taken from that table; D and trimming were inferred from the DNA. The sample data list over 400,000 clones, and about 90% of these were observed just once. The top ten clonotypes cover over 1.5% of the sample.

The TCR sequence derives from a person aged 18-60 years who received the Ad26.COV2.S COVID-19 vaccine or a placebo. The rearrangement joined TRBV4-1 to TRBJ2-1; tentative D gene TRBD2, with 5 bases matching. Source: peripheral blood, taken in a trial of Ad26.COV2.S vaccine versus placebo. The CDR3 protein sequence reads: CASSQEAGLRGGEQFF. Read as DNA, the sequence is TGCGCCAGCAGCCAAGAAGCTGGACTCCGAGGAGGTGAGCAGTTCTTC.